This is a list of T cell receptor beta chains from one sample in a study of blood T cells in healthy people across ages. TCRdb itself ran the 5' RACE reads through MiXCR, one entry per CDR3 protein. The sample comprises fewer than 1,000,000 distinct CDR3 sequences, under 45% of which are singletons, and around 21% rests with the top ten. The sequenced sample was blood. These receptors were obtained from a man between 60 and 70 years old in good health. The CDR3 runs from the conserved cysteine through the conserved F or W. Fields, in order: clone size, V gene, J gene, D gene, CDR3 DNA, CDR3 protein. D genes are given only for firm matches. The listing skips clone size in some rows; elsewhere it reads once, few, many or a size class.

clone size: few
V gene: TRBV7-2
J gene: TRBJ2-5
D gene: TRBD2
CDR3 DNA: TGTGCCAGCAGCTTAGATGCTAGCGGGGTAAAGACCCAGTACTTC
CDR3 protein: CASSLDASGVKTQYF

clone size: .
V gene: TRBV21-1
J gene: TRBJ1-2
D gene: .
CDR3 DNA: TGTGCCAGCAGCAAAGATGGGACAGGGGGGGACTATGGCTACACCTTC
CDR3 protein: CASSKDGTGGDYGYTF

clone size: .
V gene: TRBV9
J gene: TRBJ2-7
D gene: .
CDR3 DNA: TGTGCCAGCGCCTTCGGACTGGGTAACTACGAGCAGTACTTC
CDR3 protein: CASAFGLGNYEQYF

clone size: .
V gene: TRBV18
J gene: TRBJ1-2
D gene: TRBD1
CDR3 DNA: TGTGCCAGCCCACCGGACAGGGCTCTCTATGGCTACACCTTC
CDR3 protein: CASPPDRALYGYTF

clone size: .
V gene: TRBV12-3/TRBV12-4
J gene: TRBJ2-5
D gene: TRBD2
CDR3 DNA: TGTGCCAGCAGTTTAGGGCTAGCGGTGGGTATAGACCAAGAGACCCAGTACTTC
CDR3 protein: CASSLGLAVGIDQETQYF

clone size: .
V gene: TRBV12-3/TRBV12-4
J gene: TRBJ2-1
D gene: TRBD1
CDR3 DNA: TGTGCCAGCAGTTCGACAGGGTACGAGCAGTTCTTC
CDR3 protein: CASSSTGYEQFF

clone size: few
V gene: TRBV29-1
J gene: TRBJ2-1
D gene: .
CDR3 DNA: TGCAGCGCCACAACGAGCTCCTACAATGAGCAGTTCTTC
CDR3 protein: CSATTSSYNEQFF

clone size: .
V gene: TRBV3-1
J gene: TRBJ2-2
D gene: .
CDR3 DNA: TGTGCCAGCAGCCATATGAACACCGGGGAGCTGTTTTTT
CDR3 protein: CASSHMNTGELFF

clone size: few
V gene: TRBV27
J gene: TRBJ2-7
D gene: .
CDR3 DNA: TGTGCCAGCACCTCTTTTATAACCGGGGTCTACGAGCAGTACTTC
CDR3 protein: CASTSFITGVYEQYF

clone size: few
V gene: TRBV11-2
J gene: TRBJ2-3
D gene: .
CDR3 DNA: TGTGCCAGCAGCTTAGTTGGGGGATTGAGCACAGATACGCAGTATTTT
CDR3 protein: CASSLVGGLSTDTQYF

clone size: .
V gene: TRBV5-1
J gene: TRBJ2-1
D gene: TRBD2
CDR3 DNA: TGCGCCAGCACTGGTAGCGGGGGGGACCAGTCCTCCTACAATGAGCAGTTCTTC
CDR3 protein: CASTGSGGDQSSYNEQFF

clone size: .
V gene: TRBV11-2
J gene: TRBJ2-1
D gene: .
CDR3 DNA: TGTGCCAGCACCCATCAAAGGACAGCGGATTACAATGAGCAGTTCTTC
CDR3 protein: CASTHQRTADYNEQFF

clone size: many
V gene: TRBV29-1
J gene: TRBJ1-2
D gene: .
CDR3 DNA: TGCAGCGTTGAAGTGGGGACACGAGAAGGCTACACCTTC
CDR3 protein: CSVEVGTREGYTF

clone size: few
V gene: TRBV6-4
J gene: TRBJ2-3
D gene: TRBD2
CDR3 DNA: TGTGCCAGCAGTGACTCGTCTAGCGGGACACCAGATACGCAGTATTTT
CDR3 protein: CASSDSSSGTPDTQYF

clone size: .
V gene: TRBV21-1
J gene: TRBJ1-1
D gene: .
CDR3 DNA: TGTGCCAGCAGCAAAGAGTGCGCAGGGGACACTGAAGCTTTCTTT
CDR3 protein: CASSKECAGDTEAFF

clone size: few
V gene: TRBV9
J gene: TRBJ2-5
D gene: .
CDR3 DNA: TGTGCCAGCAGCCTCCCAAGGGGGGGACACCCGTCGGAGACCCAGTACTTC
CDR3 protein: CASSLPRGGHPSETQYF

clone size: many
V gene: TRBV10-3
J gene: TRBJ1-2
D gene: .
CDR3 DNA: TGTGCCATCAGTGCCCAGGGTGTCGACTATGGCTACACCTTC
CDR3 protein: CAISAQGVDYGYTF

clone size: few
V gene: TRBV18
J gene: TRBJ1-4
D gene: .
CDR3 DNA: TGTGCCAGCTCACCGGGAGCAGCTAATGAAAAACTGTTTTTT
CDR3 protein: CASSPGAANEKLFF

clone size: .
V gene: TRBV4-1
J gene: TRBJ2-1
D gene: TRBD2
CDR3 DNA: TGCGCCAGCAGCCAAGATACTAGCGGGTTGGGGGAGCAGTTCTTC
CDR3 protein: CASSQDTSGLGEQFF

clone size: few
V gene: TRBV7-2
J gene: TRBJ2-1
D gene: TRBD2
CDR3 DNA: TGTGCCAGCAGCTTAGAGCTAGCGGGGTCCCATGGGGAGCAGTTCTTC
CDR3 protein: CASSLELAGSHGEQFF

clone size: few
V gene: TRBV5-1
J gene: TRBJ1-2
D gene: TRBD1
CDR3 DNA: TGCGCCAGCAGCCCAGGACAGGGGGCTTTCTATGGCTACACCTTC
CDR3 protein: CASSPGQGAFYGYTF

clone size: once
V gene: TRBV20-1
J gene: TRBJ2-1
D gene: TRBD2
CDR3 DNA: TGCAGTGCTAGAGACCTGTCTAGCGGGGGGGCAAGGCAGTTCTTC
CDR3 protein: CSARDLSSGGARQFF

clone size: many
V gene: TRBV4-3
J gene: TRBJ2-7
D gene: TRBD2
CDR3 DNA: TGCGCCAGCAGTCTCGGGGCTAGCGGCGACTACGAGCAGTACTTC
CDR3 protein: CASSLGASGDYEQYF

clone size: .
V gene: TRBV4-1
J gene: TRBJ2-7
D gene: .
CDR3 DNA: TGCGCCAGCAGCCAAGATATTCACTCCTACGAGCAGTACTTC
CDR3 protein: CASSQDIHSYEQYF

clone size: .
V gene: TRBV7-9
J gene: TRBJ2-7
D gene: .
CDR3 DNA: TGTGCCAGCAGCTTAGGCCTAGCCGAGCAGTACTTC
CDR3 protein: CASSLGLAEQYF

clone size: .
V gene: TRBV9
J gene: TRBJ1-2
D gene: .
CDR3 DNA: TGTGCCAGCAGCGGCTGTTATCGCTGTTGCTACACCTTC
CDR3 protein: CASSGCYRCCYTF

clone size: few
V gene: TRBV2
J gene: TRBJ2-4
D gene: TRBD2
CDR3 DNA: TGTGCCAGCAGTGGACTAGCGGGAGACCGTAACATTCAGTACTTC
CDR3 protein: CASSGLAGDRNIQYF

clone size: many
V gene: TRBV5-1
J gene: TRBJ2-3
D gene: .
CDR3 DNA: TGCGCCAGCAGCCAGGGTATTTCTCCTAGCACAGATACGCAGTATTTT
CDR3 protein: CASSQGISPSTDTQYF

clone size: .
V gene: TRBV29-1
J gene: TRBJ2-1
D gene: TRBD2
CDR3 DNA: TGCAGCGTTGAAGGCGAAAGCTACGGACTAGCGGGGGGATCCTACAATGAGCAGTTCTTC
CDR3 protein: CSVEGESYGLAGGSYNEQFF

clone size: .
V gene: TRBV29-1
J gene: TRBJ1-2
D gene: TRBD1
CDR3 DNA: TGCAGCGCAGGGACAGATCGCTACACCTTC
CDR3 protein: CSAGTDRYTF

clone size: .
V gene: TRBV7-3
J gene: TRBJ2-7
D gene: TRBD1
CDR3 DNA: TGTGCCAGCTGGGACAGGGGGCGTGAGCAGTACTTC
CDR3 protein: CASWDRGREQYF

clone size: few
V gene: TRBV4-3
J gene: TRBJ1-2
D gene: .
CDR3 DNA: TGCGCCAGCAGCCAAGTGTTAGGCACTACGGGTGGCTACACCTTC
CDR3 protein: CASSQVLGTTGGYTF

clone size: few
V gene: TRBV2
J gene: TRBJ2-7
D gene: .
CDR3 DNA: TGTGCCAGCCTCCGGGACCAAAAAAACGAGCAGTACTTC
CDR3 protein: CASLRDQKNEQYF

clone size: many
V gene: TRBV5-5
J gene: TRBJ2-5
D gene: .
CDR3 DNA: TGTGCCAGCAGCGCGACTTACAGGGTCCAAGAGACCCAGTACTTC
CDR3 protein: CASSATYRVQETQYF

clone size: .
V gene: TRBV18
J gene: TRBJ2-1
D gene: .
CDR3 DNA: TGTGCCAGCTCACCAGCTCAACTACGCTCCTACAATGAGCAGTTCTTC
CDR3 protein: CASSPAQLRSYNEQFF

clone size: few
V gene: TRBV7-2
J gene: TRBJ2-5
D gene: TRBD2
CDR3 DNA: TGTGCCAGCAGCCACCTAGCGGGGCACGTGGAGACCCAGTACTTC
CDR3 protein: CASSHLAGHVETQYF

clone size: .
V gene: TRBV20-1
J gene: TRBJ1-6
D gene: .
CDR3 DNA: TGCAGTTCTGGGGCTTATAATTCACCCCTCCACTTT
CDR3 protein: CSSGAYNSPLHF

clone size: .
V gene: TRBV12-3/TRBV12-4
J gene: TRBJ1-6
D gene: .
CDR3 DNA: TGTGCCAGCAGTTTCCACACGCGGGGGAGATCACCCCTCCACTTT
CDR3 protein: CASSFHTRGRSPLHF

clone size: .
V gene: TRBV11-2
J gene: TRBJ2-3
D gene: TRBD1
CDR3 DNA: TGTGCCAGCAGCTTACAGGGGGCAGGAGCAGATACGCAGTATTTT
CDR3 protein: CASSLQGAGADTQYF

clone size: .
V gene: TRBV19
J gene: TRBJ2-1
D gene: .
CDR3 DNA: TGTGCCCCGGCCGCAGGCCTATTCTCCTACAATGAGCAGTTCTTC
CDR3 protein: CAPAAGLFSYNEQFF

clone size: .
V gene: TRBV24-1
J gene: TRBJ2-5
D gene: TRBD2
CDR3 DNA: TGTGCCACCAGTGATGCCATAGCGGGGGGGCGAGAGACCCAGTACTTC
CDR3 protein: CATSDAIAGGRETQYF

clone size: once
V gene: TRBV9
J gene: TRBJ2-6
D gene: .
CDR3 DNA: TGTGCCAGCAGCGTCGTGGCCGGTCGCTACTCTGGGGCCAACGTCCTGACTTTC
CDR3 protein: CASSVVAGRYSGANVLTF

clone size: many
V gene: TRBV27
J gene: TRBJ1-2
D gene: TRBD1
CDR3 DNA: TGTGCCAGCAGTTCCGGGACAGACTATGGCTACACCTTC
CDR3 protein: CASSSGTDYGYTF